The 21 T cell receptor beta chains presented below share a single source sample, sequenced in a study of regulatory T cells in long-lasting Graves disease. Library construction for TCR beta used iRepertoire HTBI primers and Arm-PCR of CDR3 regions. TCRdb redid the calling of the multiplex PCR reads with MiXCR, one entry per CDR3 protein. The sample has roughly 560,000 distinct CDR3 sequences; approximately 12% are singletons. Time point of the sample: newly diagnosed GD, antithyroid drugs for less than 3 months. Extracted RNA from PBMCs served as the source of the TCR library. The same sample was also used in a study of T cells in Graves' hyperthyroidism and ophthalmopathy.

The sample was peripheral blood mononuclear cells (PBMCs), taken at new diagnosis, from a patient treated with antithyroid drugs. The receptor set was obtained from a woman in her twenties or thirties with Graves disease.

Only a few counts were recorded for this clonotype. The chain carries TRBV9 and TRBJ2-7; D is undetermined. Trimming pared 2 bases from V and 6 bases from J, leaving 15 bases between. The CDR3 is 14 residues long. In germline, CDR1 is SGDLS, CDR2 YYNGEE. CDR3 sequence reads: CASSVDPDVTEQYF. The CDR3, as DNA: TGTGCCAGCAGCGTGGACCCGGATGTAACCGAGCAGTACTTC. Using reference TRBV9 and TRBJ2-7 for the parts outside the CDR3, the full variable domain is DSGVTQTPKHLITATGQRVTLRCSPRSGDLSVYWYQQSLDQGLQFLIQYYNGEERAKGNILERFSAQQFPDLHSELNLSSLELGDSALYFCASSVDPDVTEQYFGPGTRLTVT.

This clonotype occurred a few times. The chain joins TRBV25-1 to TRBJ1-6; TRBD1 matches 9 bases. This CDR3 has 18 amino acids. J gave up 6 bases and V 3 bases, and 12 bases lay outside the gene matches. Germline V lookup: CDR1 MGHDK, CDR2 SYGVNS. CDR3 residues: CASSDSVTGGVRNSPLHF. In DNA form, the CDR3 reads TGTGCCAGCAGTGACTCAGTAACAGGGGGCGTTCGTAATTCACCCCTCCACTTT.

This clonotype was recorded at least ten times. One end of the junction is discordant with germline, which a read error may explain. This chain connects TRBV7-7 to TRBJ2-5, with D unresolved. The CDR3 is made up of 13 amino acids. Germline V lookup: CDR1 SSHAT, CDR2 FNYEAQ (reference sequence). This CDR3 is CASSLSTVETQYF. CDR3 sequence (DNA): TGTGCTAGCAGCTTATCTACAGTAGAGACCCAGTACTTC. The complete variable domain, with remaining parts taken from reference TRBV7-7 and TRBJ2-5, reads GAGVSQSPRYKVTKRGQDVTLRCDPISSHATLYWYQQALGQGPEFLTYFNYEAQPDKSGLPSDRFSAERPEGSISTLTIQRTEQRDSAMYRCASSLSTVETQYFGPGTRLLVL.

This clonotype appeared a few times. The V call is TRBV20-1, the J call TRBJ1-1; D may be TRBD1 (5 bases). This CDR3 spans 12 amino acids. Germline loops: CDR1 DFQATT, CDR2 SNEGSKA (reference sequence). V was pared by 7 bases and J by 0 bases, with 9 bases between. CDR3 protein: CSGSGMNTEAFF. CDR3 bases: TGCAGTGGTTCAGGGATGAACACTGAAGCTTTCTTT.

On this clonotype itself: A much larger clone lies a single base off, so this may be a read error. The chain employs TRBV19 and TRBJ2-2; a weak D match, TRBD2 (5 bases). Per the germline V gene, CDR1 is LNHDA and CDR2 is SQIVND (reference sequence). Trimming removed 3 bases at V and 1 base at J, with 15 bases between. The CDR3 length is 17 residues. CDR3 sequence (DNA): TGTGCCAGTAGTATTGGCCAGGCGGCGGGGAACACCGGGGAGCTGTTTTTT. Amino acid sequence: CASSIGQAAGNTGELFF.

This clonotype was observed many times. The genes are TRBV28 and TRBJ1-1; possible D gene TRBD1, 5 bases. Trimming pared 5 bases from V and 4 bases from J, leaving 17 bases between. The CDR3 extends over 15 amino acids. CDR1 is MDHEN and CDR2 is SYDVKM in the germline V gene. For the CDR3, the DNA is TGTGCCAGCAGTACAAGCAGCACCGGGGGCACTGAAGCTTTCTTT. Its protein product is CASSTSSTGGTEAFF.

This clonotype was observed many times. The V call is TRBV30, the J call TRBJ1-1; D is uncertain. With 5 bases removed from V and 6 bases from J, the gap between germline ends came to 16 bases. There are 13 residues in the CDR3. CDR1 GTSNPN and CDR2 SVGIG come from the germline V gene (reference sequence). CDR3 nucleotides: TGTGCCTGGTCCCGGGCCGCTGGCGCTGAAGCTTTCTTT. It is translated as CAWSRAAGAEAFF. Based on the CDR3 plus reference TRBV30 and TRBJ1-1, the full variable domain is SQTIHQWPATLVQPVGSPLSLECTVEGTSNPNLYWYRQAAGRGLQLLFYSVGIGQISSEVPQNLSASRPQDRQFILSSKKLLLSDSGFYLCAWSRAAGAEAFFGQGTRLTVV.

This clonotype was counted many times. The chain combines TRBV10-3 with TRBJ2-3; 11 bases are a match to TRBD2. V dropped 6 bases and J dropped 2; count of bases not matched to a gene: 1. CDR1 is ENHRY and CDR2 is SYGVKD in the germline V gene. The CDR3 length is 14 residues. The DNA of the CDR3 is TGTGCCATCAGGACTAGCGGGATCACAGATACGCAGTATTTT. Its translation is CAIRTSGITDTQYF.

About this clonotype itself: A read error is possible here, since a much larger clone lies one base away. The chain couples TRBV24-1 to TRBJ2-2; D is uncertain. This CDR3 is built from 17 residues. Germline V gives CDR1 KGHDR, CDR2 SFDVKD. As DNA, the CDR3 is TGTGCCGCCAGTGATTTGCCCAATCCTTCGAACACCGGGGAGCTGTTTTTT. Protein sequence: CAASDLPNPSNTGELFF.

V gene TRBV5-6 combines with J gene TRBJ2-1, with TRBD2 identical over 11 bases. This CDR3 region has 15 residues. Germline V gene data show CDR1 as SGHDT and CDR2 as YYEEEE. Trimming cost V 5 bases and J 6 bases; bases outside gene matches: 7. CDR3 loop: CASSPGTSGLNEQFF. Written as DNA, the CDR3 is TGTGCCAGCAGTCCTGGGACTAGCGGACTCAATGAGCAGTTCTTC.

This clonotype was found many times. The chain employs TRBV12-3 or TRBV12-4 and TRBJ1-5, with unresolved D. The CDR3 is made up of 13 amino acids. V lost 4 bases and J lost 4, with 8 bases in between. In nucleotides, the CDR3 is TGTGCCAGCAGTTCGGACGGGAATCAGCCCCAGCATTTT. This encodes CASSSDGNQPQHF.

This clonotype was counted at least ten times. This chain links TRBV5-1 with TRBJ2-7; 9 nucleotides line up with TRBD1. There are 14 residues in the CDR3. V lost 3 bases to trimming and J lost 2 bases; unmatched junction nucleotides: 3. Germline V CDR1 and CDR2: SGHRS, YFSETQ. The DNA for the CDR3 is TGCGCCAGCAGCTGGGGACAGGGAGCCTACGAGCAGTACTTC. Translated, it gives CASSWGQGAYEQYF. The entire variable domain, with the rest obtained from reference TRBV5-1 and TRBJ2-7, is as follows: KAGVTQTPRYLIKTRGQQVTLSCSPISGHRSVSWYQQTPGQGLQFLFEYFSETQRNKGNFPGRFSGRQFSNSRSEMNVSTLELGDSALYLCASSWGQGAYEQYFGPGTRLTVT.

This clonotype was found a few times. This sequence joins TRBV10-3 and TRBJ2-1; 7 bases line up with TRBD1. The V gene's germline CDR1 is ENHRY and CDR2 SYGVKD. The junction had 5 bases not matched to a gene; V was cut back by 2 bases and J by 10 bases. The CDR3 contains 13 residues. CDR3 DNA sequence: TGTGCCATCAGTGAGACCACAGGGGTCGAGCAGTTCTTC. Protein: CAISETTGVEQFF.

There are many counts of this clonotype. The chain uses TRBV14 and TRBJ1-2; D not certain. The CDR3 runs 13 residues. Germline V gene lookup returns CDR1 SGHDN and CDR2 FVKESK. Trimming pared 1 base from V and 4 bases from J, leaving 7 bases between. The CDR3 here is CASSQGYLYGYTF. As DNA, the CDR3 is TGTGCCAGCAGCCAAGGATATCTCTATGGCTACACCTTC.

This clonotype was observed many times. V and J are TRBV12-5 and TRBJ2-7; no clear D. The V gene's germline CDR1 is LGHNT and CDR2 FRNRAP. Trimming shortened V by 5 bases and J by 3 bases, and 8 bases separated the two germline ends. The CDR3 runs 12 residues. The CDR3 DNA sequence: TGTGCTAGTGGTACCTCTCGCTACGAGCAGTACTTC. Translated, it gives CASGTSRYEQYF.

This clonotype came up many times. The CDR3 region has the DNA TGTGCCAGCTCGGACAGCCAGATGGTAACTAATGAAAAACTGTTTTTT. Translation gives CASSDSQMVTNEKLFF. The chain couples TRBV19 to TRBJ1-4; D is perhaps TRBD1 (6 bases). This CDR3 region has 16 residues. With 9 bases removed from V and 1 base from J, the gap between germline ends came to 18 bases. Germline values: CDR1 LNHDA, CDR2 SQIVND (reference sequence).

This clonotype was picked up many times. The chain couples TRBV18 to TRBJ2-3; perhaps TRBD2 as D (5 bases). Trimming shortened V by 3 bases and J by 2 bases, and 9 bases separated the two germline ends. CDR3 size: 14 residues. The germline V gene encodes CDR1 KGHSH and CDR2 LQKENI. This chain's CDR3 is CASSPPTTTDTQYF. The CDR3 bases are TGTGCCAGCTCACCTCCGACTACCACAGATACGCAGTATTTT.

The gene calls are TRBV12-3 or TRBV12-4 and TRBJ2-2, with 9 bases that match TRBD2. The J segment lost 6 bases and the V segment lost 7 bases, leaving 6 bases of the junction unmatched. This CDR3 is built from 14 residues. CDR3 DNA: TGTGCCAGCAATGGGGCGGGAGGGGCCGGGGAGCTGTTTTTT. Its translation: CASNGAGGAGELFF.

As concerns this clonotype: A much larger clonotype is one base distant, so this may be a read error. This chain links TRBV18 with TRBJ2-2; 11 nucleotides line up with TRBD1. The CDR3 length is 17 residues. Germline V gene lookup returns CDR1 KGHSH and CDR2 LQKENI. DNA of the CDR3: TGTGCCAGCTCACTACAAAGGACAGGGGGCGACACCGGGGGGCTGTTTTTT. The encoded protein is CASSLQRTGGDTGGLFF.

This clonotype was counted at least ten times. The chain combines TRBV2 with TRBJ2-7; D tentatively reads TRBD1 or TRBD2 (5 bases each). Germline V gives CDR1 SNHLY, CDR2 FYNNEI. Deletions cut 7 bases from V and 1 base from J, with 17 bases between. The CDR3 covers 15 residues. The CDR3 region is CASTPGRIKSYEQYF. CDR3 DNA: TGTGCCAGCACCCCGGGACGCATAAAATCCTACGAGCAGTACTTC.

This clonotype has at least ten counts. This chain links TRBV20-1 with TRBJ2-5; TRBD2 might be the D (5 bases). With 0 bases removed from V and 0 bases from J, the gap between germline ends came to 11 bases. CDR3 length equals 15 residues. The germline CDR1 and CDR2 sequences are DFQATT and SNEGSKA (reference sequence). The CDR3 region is CSARDARAYQETQYF. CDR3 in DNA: TGCAGTGCTAGAGATGCGCGGGCGTACCAAGAGACCCAGTACTTC.